The source of this TCR beta chain is a study of cytomegalovirus exposure and HLA in healthy donors. This CDR3 spans 12 amino acids. Germline assignment: CDR1 SGHTA and CDR2 FQGNSA. V lost 5 bases and J lost 6; bases outside the gene matches: 2. Primers: 60 Vbeta forward and 13 Jbeta reverse. TCRdb's copy holds only in-frame clones and misses some; the assay was immunoSEQ multiplex PCR. The sample has 65,000 to 90,000 clones, roughly 73% seen once. The TCR originated in a woman aged 35 to 49 in good health and CMV-seropositive. The sample was PBMCs. This chain joins TRBV7-2 and TRBJ1-1; 8 bases agree with TRBD1. The CDR3 DNA reads as TGTGCCAGCAGCCAGGACAGGGCTGAAGCTTTCTTT. Its translation: CASSQDRAEAFF.